This T cell receptor beta chain was found in a study of shared clonotypes between healthy human individuals. Study findings and constraints: Sharing across four donors was highest in naive CD4 (about 5%) and lowest in memory CD8 (about 0.4%). Sampling involved blood alone; tissue repertoires likely differ.

Note on this clone: Its target is not known.

Germline V gene data show CDR1 as SEHNR and CDR2 as FQNEAQ (reference sequence). This CDR3 has 15 amino acids. V lost 1 base and J lost 6, with 16 bases in between. Only in-frame clones appear in the TCRdb table, and some are missing; sequencing was by immunoSEQ multiplex PCR. The sample contains hundreds of thousands of clones, 96% of which appear only once. Terminally differentiated effector memory CD45RA+ cells were excluded from the naive CD8 cells, which were CD45RO-negative and positively selected for CCR7. Only Caucasian adults living in Nashville, Tennessee made up the donor group. This TCR was recovered from a man under 40 in good health. Sample: naive CD8+ T cells sorted from blood. The rearrangement uses TRBV7-9 and TRBJ2-7, with D tentatively TRBD2 (6 bases). CDR3 sequence reads: CASSLVSGSPGEQYF. CDR3 in DNA: TGTGCCAGCAGCTTAGTGTCCGGGAGTCCGGGCGAGCAGTACTTC.